The source of this T cell receptor (beta chain) is a study of cytomegalovirus exposure and HLA in healthy donors. Study-level information: Prior work identified roughly 120 million unique TCR beta sequences in some 180 million T cells.

Researchers ran the PCR with 60 Vbeta and 13 Jbeta primers. The repertoire was sequenced with immunoSEQ multiplex PCR; TCRdb's copy has only in-frame clones and lacks some. Of 100,000 to 150,000 clones in the sample, 75% to 85% were seen once. Germline values: CDR1 SGHTA, CDR2 FQGTGA. The CDR3 is made up of 16 amino acids. V shed 6 bases, J shed 2 bases, and the junction held 13 bases outside the gene matches. Concerning this clone: Antigen specificity is unknown.

Points from the study as a whole: A cluster of highly shared sequence variants was likely a sequencing artifact. It was 164 TCR beta chains that were listed as cytomegalovirus-associated.

The chain has TRBV7-3 and TRBJ2-7, with 7 bases identical to TRBD1. This TCR derives from a woman aged 45-59 years in good health and CMV-seropositive. The sample comprised PBMCs. CDR3 sequence reads: CASRKPGQPFPYEQYF. CDR3 DNA sequence: TGTGCCAGCAGAAAACCGGGACAGCCATTCCCCTACGAGCAGTACTTC. Filled out from reference TRBV7-3 and TRBJ2-7, the complete variable domain reads GAGVSQTPSNKVTEKGKYVELRCDPISGHTALYWYRQSLGQGPEFLIYFQGTGAADDSGLPNDRFFAVRPEGSVSTLKIQRTERGDSAVYLCASRKPGQPFPYEQYFGPGTRLTVT.